The clone carrying this T cell receptor beta chain has more than one count but fewer than ten. This record comes from a study of control samples from healthy donors and cancer patients. Clones were read by immunoSEQ multiplex PCR, and TCRdb kept only the in-frame ones, dropping some. The sample has 130,000 or so clones; roughly nine tenths are singletons. The material sequenced was blood. This TCR came from a man aged 18 to 30 in good health.

Written as DNA, the CDR3 is TGTGCCAGCAGCGCCTTGACAGGCCTTTATGGCTACACCTTC. Translated: CASSALTGLYGYTF. V and J are TRBV9 and TRBJ1-2, with D possibly matching TRBD1 (6 bases). Per germline, CDR1 SGDLS and CDR2 YYNGEE. Trimming left V 3 bases short and J 5 bases short, with 14 bases between. This CDR3 spans 14 amino acids.